Listed below are T cell receptor beta chains from one sample, sequenced in a study of blood T cell repertoires in COVID-19. Sequenced by immunoSEQ multiplex PCR; TCRdb stores in-frame clones only, minus some. Here the sample spans just under 350,000 clones, approximately 91% being singletons. Sequenced sample: peripheral blood. The receptors shown here come from a woman between 65 and 79 years old with COVID-19, enrolled during active disease. Both conserved end residues are part of each CDR3. The order of the fields is clone size, V gene, J gene, CDR3 protein. The listing skips clone size in some rows; elsewhere it reads once, few, many or a size class.

abundance: .
v_gene: TRBV5-6
j_gene: TRBJ1-5
CDR3aa: CASSSSTRDFNQPQHF

abundance: .
v_gene: TRBV27
j_gene: TRBJ2-3
CDR3aa: CASSLPRETDTQYF

abundance: few
v_gene: TRBV19
j_gene: TRBJ1-4
CDR3aa: CASSPLQGAQGEKLFF

abundance: .
v_gene: TRBV5-1
j_gene: TRBJ1-2
CDR3aa: CASSLSDRGNYGYTF

abundance: few
v_gene: TRBV28
j_gene: TRBJ1-5
CDR3aa: CASSPRRTGASNQPQHF

abundance: .
v_gene: TRBV24-1
j_gene: TRBJ1-5
CDR3aa: CATSDPQDREPYSNQPQHF

abundance: .
v_gene: TRBV24-1
j_gene: TRBJ2-1
CDR3aa: CATSDQQALGYNEQFF

abundance: .
v_gene: TRBV2
j_gene: TRBJ1-1
CDR3aa: CATPQTGWDTEAFF

abundance: few
v_gene: TRBV19
j_gene: TRBJ1-2
CDR3aa: CASSMTGPLYGYTF

abundance: .
v_gene: TRBV6-2/TRBV6-3
j_gene: TRBJ1-2
CDR3aa: CASSYRQGYGYTF

abundance: .
v_gene: TRBV27
j_gene: TRBJ2-2
CDR3aa: CASSLLHYPGTTGELFF

abundance: .
v_gene: TRBV28
j_gene: TRBJ2-7
CDR3aa: CASLGPTGAPYEQYF

abundance: .
v_gene: TRBV28
j_gene: TRBJ1-5
CDR3aa: CASSLRSGWNQPQHF

abundance: .
v_gene: TRBV18
j_gene: TRBJ2-7
CDR3aa: CASSALPGGDRGLNEQYF

abundance: .
v_gene: TRBV20-1
j_gene: TRBJ1-2
CDR3aa: CSASARAGYTF

abundance: .
v_gene: TRBV7-9
j_gene: TRBJ2-2
CDR3aa: CASSPTRNTGELFF

abundance: .
v_gene: TRBV29-1
j_gene: TRBJ2-2
CDR3aa: CSVEDRALAGGPYTGELFF

abundance: .
v_gene: TRBV28
j_gene: TRBJ1-1
CDR3aa: CASSPEAGRKNTEAFF

abundance: .
v_gene: TRBV29-1
j_gene: TRBJ2-1
CDR3aa: CSVASGRGGFNEQFF

abundance: once
v_gene: TRBV18
j_gene: TRBJ2-3
CDR3aa: CASSPLALTDTQYF

abundance: .
v_gene: TRBV11-3
j_gene: TRBJ2-1
CDR3aa: CASSLAPAGRNEQFF

abundance: .
v_gene: TRBV19
j_gene: TRBJ1-2
CDR3aa: CASSFGATGGAFGYTF

abundance: .
v_gene: TRBV28
j_gene: TRBJ1-2
CDR3aa: CASSLRQTYGYTF

abundance: .
v_gene: TRBV4-2
j_gene: TRBJ1-2
CDR3aa: CASSQETAANYGYTF

abundance: few
v_gene: TRBV2
j_gene: TRBJ1-2
CDR3aa: CASSEVMGGGGYTF

abundance: .
v_gene: TRBV6-5
j_gene: TRBJ1-2
CDR3aa: CASSSDAGTAYGYTF

abundance: .
v_gene: TRBV5-1
j_gene: TRBJ2-7
CDR3aa: CASSSGTIYEQYF

abundance: .
v_gene: TRBV24-1
j_gene: TRBJ1-2
CDR3aa: CATSESGTGVYGYTF

abundance: .
v_gene: TRBV9
j_gene: TRBJ1-3
CDR3aa: CASSVGVSGNTIYF

abundance: .
v_gene: TRBV6-5
j_gene: TRBJ2-3
CDR3aa: CASSYSGGVPDTQYF

abundance: .
v_gene: TRBV30
j_gene: TRBJ1-6
CDR3aa: CAWSVSTASPLHF

abundance: once
v_gene: TRBV7-9
j_gene: TRBJ2-4
CDR3aa: CASSDRDIQYF

abundance: .
v_gene: TRBV7-2
j_gene: TRBJ2-3
CDR3aa: CASSLAPSAITDTQYF

abundance: .
v_gene: TRBV16
j_gene: TRBJ2-3
CDR3aa: CASSPIRTGNTDTQYF

abundance: .
v_gene: TRBV5-1
j_gene: TRBJ1-1
CDR3aa: CASSSGFLVNTEAFF

abundance: .
v_gene: TRBV5-1
j_gene: TRBJ2-7
CDR3aa: CASSSGSYEQYF

abundance: few
v_gene: TRBV7-2
j_gene: TRBJ2-1
CDR3aa: CASSLAQTAYNEQFF

abundance: .
v_gene: TRBV7-8
j_gene: TRBJ1-5
CDR3aa: CASSVYRGAANQPQHF

abundance: .
v_gene: TRBV5-8
j_gene: TRBJ2-7
CDR3aa: CASSFMALIQYF

abundance: .
v_gene: TRBV11-2
j_gene: TRBJ1-2
CDR3aa: CASRMTGLGGYTF

abundance: .
v_gene: TRBV9
j_gene: TRBJ2-3
CDR3aa: CASSTQTFTDTQYF

abundance: .
v_gene: TRBV19
j_gene: TRBJ2-1
CDR3aa: CASTLRGGGGGNEQFF

abundance: .
v_gene: TRBV5-1
j_gene: TRBJ2-5
CDR3aa: CASSLQGIGETQYF

abundance: once
v_gene: TRBV20-1
j_gene: TRBJ1-2
CDR3aa: CSARDLYGYTF

abundance: .
v_gene: TRBV24-1
j_gene: TRBJ2-2
CDR3aa: CATSDPGGARTGELFF

abundance: .
v_gene: TRBV28
j_gene: TRBJ2-3
CDR3aa: CASSLFRDRGLRESTDTQYF

abundance: .
v_gene: TRBV9
j_gene: TRBJ2-1
CDR3aa: CASSAPGTTPYNEQFF

abundance: .
v_gene: TRBV7-9
j_gene: TRBJ1-1
CDR3aa: CASSYPAGQFLRTEAFF

abundance: once
v_gene: TRBV27
j_gene: TRBJ2-7
CDR3aa: CASRRGSQFGTYEQYF

abundance: .
v_gene: TRBV30
j_gene: TRBJ1-1
CDR3aa: CAWSRGSEAFF

abundance: .
v_gene: TRBV6-5
j_gene: TRBJ1-2
CDR3aa: CASRADRVGNYGYTF

abundance: few
v_gene: TRBV6-5
j_gene: TRBJ2-7
CDR3aa: CASSWDRGAYEQYF

abundance: .
v_gene: TRBV12-5
j_gene: TRBJ1-5
CDR3aa: CASGFLPGLAGYQPQHF

abundance: .
v_gene: TRBV19
j_gene: TRBJ1-6
CDR3aa: CASTVGQGRGPLHF